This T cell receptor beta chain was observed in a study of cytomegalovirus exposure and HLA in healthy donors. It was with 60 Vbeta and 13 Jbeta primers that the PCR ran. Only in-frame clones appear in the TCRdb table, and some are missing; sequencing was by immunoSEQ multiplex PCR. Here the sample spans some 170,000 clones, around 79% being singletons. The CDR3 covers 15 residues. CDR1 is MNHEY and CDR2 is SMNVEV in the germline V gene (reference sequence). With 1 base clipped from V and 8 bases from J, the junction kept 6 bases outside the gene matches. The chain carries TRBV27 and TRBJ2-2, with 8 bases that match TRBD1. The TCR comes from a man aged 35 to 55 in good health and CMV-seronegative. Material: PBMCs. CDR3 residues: CASSLYFRGLGELFF. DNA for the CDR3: TGTGCCAGCAGTTTATACTTCAGGGGGCTGGGGGAGCTGTTTTTT.